The text below deals with one T cell receptor beta chain. The antigen it recognizes is unknown. The trim is 6 bases for V and 4 bases for J, with a gap of 14 bases between the germline ends. The germline V gene supplies CDR1 SNHLY and CDR2 FYNNEI. Including cysteine and phenylalanine, the CDR3 has 14 amino acids. This entry keeps only the CDR3 DNA: 42 bases, framed from base 1. The sample comes from a study of cytomegalovirus exposure and HLA in healthy donors (dated by TCRdb to about 2017). With regard to the full study: An earlier analysis of several hundred of the donors reported about 260 Gb of sequence data and 117 million unique TCR beta sequences obtained from about 170 million T cells. Roughly 300 gigabases of sequencing data and 70 million to 100 million unique TCR sequences made up an early release that covered around 640 HLA-typed donors. Of the 300 to 500 genotyped donors, 81% were placed in the genetic ancestry cluster associated with self-reported Caucasian donors. The study was designed to test whether signatures of past pathogen exposure could be identified by cataloging public T cell receptors. Using immunosequencing, the study profiled T cell repertoires from 550 to 750 subjects and related those repertoires to cytomegalovirus serostatus. Along with the approximately 650-subject first cohort, a separate validation cohort of over 90 different subjects was used. To predict cytomegalovirus infection status, the study brought together high-throughput TCR immunosequencing, statistical association of individual TCRs with disease status, and machine learning. In a later analysis, previously published TCR beta repertoires from about 670 donors were re-analyzed and high-resolution HLA genotyping was added so that TCR occurrence patterns could be studied. The later analysis used no new phenotypic data to find candidate immune exposures, relying instead on TCR beta sequences and their occurrence across donors. An earlier analysis of 500 to 650 of the donors applied high-throughput TCR beta sequencing to assess whether each TCR beta V gene segment acted as functional or pseudogenic. Donor age, sex, ethnicity and CMV serostatus were collected together with the repertoire data. In a later genetic analysis, genome-wide SNP genotypes for about three fifths of the roughly 670 donors were used, and that subset was treated as a discovery cohort. All discovery cohort repertoires had been generated on a single sequencing platform. HLA typing included class I and class II loci at four-digit resolution. The number of typed donors differed by locus: about 629-630 for A, B, C, DRB1 and DQB1; 500 to 550 for DQA1; around 580 for DPA1; and roughly 450 for DPB1. A few DR-DQ haplotypes were treated as single units for association and clustering because of strong linkage in the cohort. Among roughly 400 genotyped donors of the cohort, an average of around 240,000 unique TCR beta nucleotide sequences were sequenced per donor, around 18% of them non-productive.

The cohort comprised around 700 healthy bone marrow donors. At the time of sampling, all cohort members were nominally healthy, though unrecorded immune exposures were likely present. The donor tested CMV seropositive and was one of the 289 seropositive cohort members. A peripheral blood sample was provided by each donor, and peripheral blood mononuclear cells were used for TCR beta sequencing. The Qiagen DNeasy Blood Extraction Kit was used to extract genomic DNA from the blood cell samples. Findings and caveats that apply to the study as a whole: According to the authors, the approach could potentially be generalized to other disease states and immunological phenotypes. Over 15 rarely observed V segments, including chromosome 9 orphons, were excluded from the earlier analysis of some 590 of the donors because counts were too low. In a later genetic analysis, fewer N-insertions in productive TCRs were reported among donors in an Asian-associated ancestry cluster than the approximately 710-donor mean. An association between a missense DCLRE1C variant and V-gene and J-gene trimming of TCR beta chains was found in a later genetic analysis and replicated in an independent cohort. Most TCR sequences were seen in very few donors, while some public TCRs were found in many individuals. An earlier analysis of approximately 540 of the donors showed that most TCR beta V segments appeared in productive rearrangements either about 90% or about 30% of the time, which broadly matched IMGT annotations. The classifier was reported to diagnose cytomegalovirus status with high specificity and sensitivity in both the original and validation cohorts. In this cohort, only TCR beta chains were sequenced, and detectable features were limited by the absence of alpha or paired-chain data. Immune exposure information for the cohort was limited to CMV serostatus. Because HLA typing was unavailable for some donors at each locus, only the typed subset was used in association tests. According to a later analysis, most CMV-associated TCR beta chains appeared to be HLA-restricted, and the HLA associations seemed to be driven largely by CMV exposure. A later analysis associated 16,951 TCR beta sequences with specific HLA alleles at a false discovery rate of 0.05. Several of the top co-occurrence clusters appeared to be linked to parvovirus B19, influenza, CMV and Epstein-Barr virus, according to a later analysis. In vitro tests confirmed that a few of the cytomegalovirus-associated TCR beta chains recognize cytomegalovirus antigens. Linkage disequilibrium might explain the correlated functional status among segregating V segments, but an unknown experimental factor could not be ruled out. A further reported finding was that TCR beta sequences accurately predicted the HLA-A and HLA-B alleles for most subjects in the first cohort. The 87-base-pair reads could not distinguish some IMGT-functional V segments, including TRBV6-2 and TRBV6-3, so those segments were excluded. Sequencing depth was assumed to be roughly uniform across donors in the presence/absence analyses, though that assumption may not hold. When HLA alleles, especially DR and DQ, strongly co-occurred, attributing TCR associations to individual alleles was difficult. The study gave a list of more than 150 TCR beta chains associated with cytomegalovirus. A cluster of highly shared sequence variants was judged likely to be a technical artifact of the sequencing pipeline. A later analysis found that TCR association rates varied across HLA loci, with DRB1 alleles showing the most associated TCRs and HLA-C alleles the fewest. Compared with equally common non-associated chains, HLA-associated TCR beta chains in a later analysis were more clonally expanded and had lower generation probabilities.

The library was obtained by the immunoSEQ multiplex PCR assay. The multiplex PCR relied on a mix of 60 forward primers for TCR Vbeta segments and 13 reverse primers for TCR Jbeta segments. The CDR3 region of rearranged TCR beta genes was amplified from genomic DNA with a multiplex PCR assay. The amplified TCR beta libraries were sequenced on the Illumina HiSeq System as 87-base-pair reads. The study's own analysis went as follows. Across the roughly 640 repertoires, a later analysis counted 60 million to 90 million unique TCR beta chains, 9 million to 14 million of which were shared by at least two donors. Raw reads were error-corrected and collapsed into unique sequences by a nearest-neighbor algorithm in which closely related sequences were merged to remove PCR and sequencing errors. V, D and J gene segments were assigned by aligning CDR3 sequences to IMGT reference sequences. For a sequence to be retained, a match of at least six nucleotides to both a V gene segment and a J gene segment was required. A rearrangement was called productive if the CDR3 had no stop codons and remained in frame with V and J, and every other rearrangement was called non-productive. CDR3 was defined according to IMGT convention as the region running from the second conserved V-encoded cysteine to the conserved J-encoded phenylalanine. The earlier analysis of about 610 of the donors excluded any sequence lacking an unambiguous match to a single V gene segment. In an earlier analysis of a few hundred of the donors, a V segment was called functional when productive rearrangements were above 56.7%, and segregating when the standard deviation between donors exceeded 5%. A statistical classification framework was built for diagnosing cytomegalovirus status from the catalog of TCR beta chain sequences. In a later analysis, V and J genes were assigned by comparing TCR nucleotide sequences against IMGT/GENE-DB human TR gene sequences. Using the TCRdist pipeline, a later analysis assigned CDR3 sequences along with most-parsimonious VDJ recombination scenarios. In a later analysis, each TCR beta chain was defined by its CDR3 amino acid sequence together with its V-gene family, and reads lacking a unique V-gene family were excluded. In a later analysis, a few hundred highly shared, low-generation-probability nucleotide sequences were removed to address suspected cross-contamination and a sequencing artifact. In a later analysis, a clonal expansion index was calculated for each public chain from normalized within-repertoire ranks of inferred template counts. A later analysis computed generation probabilities with a VDJ recombination model fitted to out-of-frame rearrangements, and checked the results against IGoR. Hypergeometric tests were used in a later analysis to score TCR-TCR, TCR-HLA and TCR-CMV co-occurrence, with a repertoire-size bias correction applied to the TCR pairs. False discovery rates were estimated in a later analysis by permuting HLA or CMV assignments 20 times. In a later analysis, co-occurring TCRs were grouped using DBSCAN, and TCRdist sequence similarity was added for clustering within HLA-allele-positive subsets. For co-occurrence clustering, repertoires with fewer than 30,000 or more than 120,000 public chains were excluded, along with about five repertoires with anomalous nucleotide sharing. Drawn from immuneACCESS, this table holds only the in-frame rearrangements with V and J called that TCRdb kept. Clones are partly lost; checked studies trace under half to an unresolved V gene and leave the rest unexplained. V and J calls and clone size are copied from that table; D and trimming were computed from the DNA. The sample's own table lists about 55,000 clones. Under 10% of the sample is taken by the ten largest.

Source material: PBMCs. This clonotype originated in a man in his fifties or sixties in good health and CMV-seropositive. This receptor chain uses TRBV2 and TRBJ2-3, with the D segment identity uncertain. For the CDR3, the sequence is CASSLGSQADTQYF. The DNA reads TGTGCCAGCAGCTTGGGCTCGCAAGCAGATACGCAGTATTTT. The reference TRBV2 and TRBJ2-3 proteins fill in what lies around the CDR3, so the full variable domain reads EPEVTQTPSHQVTQMGQEVILRCVPISNHLYFYWYRQILGQKVEFLVSFYNNEISEKSEIFDDQFSVERPDGSNFTLKIRSTKLEDSAMYFCASSLGSQADTQYFGPGTRLTVL.